Following are 2 T cell receptor beta chains from one sample sequenced in a study of CD8 T cells in ankylosing spondylitis. TCRdb analysed the 5' RACE reads with MiXCR anew, one entry per CDR3 protein. The sample contains roughly 100,000 distinct CDR3 sequences, roughly 8.7% of which appear only once. Sequencing was performed on blood, either unsorted or a sorted T cell fraction (not recorded which). These receptors all stem from a male donor with ankylosing spondylitis or in good health (not recorded which).

The chain is built from TRBV13 and TRBJ2-2; tentatively, D is TRBD1 (6 bases). Trimming took 2 bases from V and 3 from J, leaving 16 bases between them. Per the germline V gene, CDR1 is PRHDT and CDR2 is FYEKMQ (reference sequence). The CDR3 consists of 17 residues. This CDR3 is CASSLPWTGQDTGELFF. Here the CDR3 DNA reads TGTGCCAGCAGCTTACCTTGGACGGGACAAGACACCGGGGAGCTGTTTTTT.

This clonotype was detected many times. The V call is TRBV5-1, the J call TRBJ2-1; 7 nucleotides line up with TRBD2. This CDR3 comprises 14 residues. Trimming removed 0 bases from V and 5 bases from J; junction bases left unmatched: 2. From germline, CDR1 is SGHRS and CDR2 YFSETQ. The DNA for the CDR3 is TGCGCCAGCAGCTTGGGTGGGACTAACAATGAGCAGTTCTTC. This codes for CASSLGGTNNEQFF.